This T cell receptor beta chain was identified in a study of cytomegalovirus exposure and HLA in healthy donors. Findings and limits, study-wide: Three of the chains that were CMV-associated were confirmed in vitro to be specific for CMV antigens. It has been reported that TCR beta sequences accurately predicted the HLA-A and HLA-B alleles of most subjects. Overall, about 160 TCR beta chains were annotated as cytomegalovirus-associated.

60 Vbeta and 13 Jbeta primers were used in PCR. Repertoires were generated with immunoSEQ multiplex PCR, while TCRdb's copy carries only in-frame clones and drops some. This table holds 110,000 to 150,000 clones, over 80% found once. Points on this clone: Its target is not known.

Sequences were obtained from PBMCs. This clonotype was obtained from a male donor in good health and CMV-seronegative.

CDR3 sequence reads: CASSDRIGPTARFGNEQFF. In DNA, the CDR3 is TGTGCCAGCAGCGACCGAATCGGACCGACAGCACGTTTCGGTAATGAGCAGTTCTTC. This chain links TRBV7-2 with TRBJ2-1; D is perhaps TRBD1 (5 bases). Germline V lookup: CDR1 SGHTA, CDR2 FQGNSA. With 5 bases removed from V and 7 bases from J, the gap between germline ends came to 30 bases. The CDR3 runs to 19 residues.